This is a list of T cell receptor beta chains from one sample in a study of blood T cell repertoires in COVID-19. Profiling relied on immunoSEQ multiplex PCR, and the TCRdb table lists in-frame clones only, not all of them. There are roughly 150,000 clones in the sample; 70% to 80% occur only once, and approximately 11% lies in the top ten. The sequenced material came from peripheral blood. These TCRs come from a man in his sixties who had recovered from COVID-19. The CDR3 runs from the conserved cysteine through the conserved F or W. Fields, in order: CDR3 length, clone size, V gene, J gene, D gene, CDR3 DNA, CDR3 protein. The D gene is left open where the match is weak. Clone sizes are given selectively: once, few, many, or a class where the clone is expanded.

cdr3_length: 14; clone_size: NA; v_call: TRBV7-2; j_call: TRBJ1-2; d_call: TRBD1; cdr3_nt: TGTGCCAGCAGCAAGACCGGGACAGTCTATGGCTACACCTTC; cdr3_aa: CASSKTGTVYGYTF
cdr3_length: 16; clone_size: NA; v_call: TRBV19; j_call: TRBJ2-6; d_call: NA; cdr3_nt: TGTGCCAGTAGCGTCGACAGGACCTCTGGGGCCAACGTCCTGACTTTC; cdr3_aa: CASSVDRTSGANVLTF
cdr3_length: 15; clone_size: once; v_call: TRBV3-1/TRBV3-2; j_call: TRBJ2-5; d_call: TRBD1; cdr3_nt: TGTGCCAGCAGCCTCCGGACAGGGTTTGAGGAGACCCAGTACTTC; cdr3_aa: CASSLRTGFEETQYF
cdr3_length: 15; clone_size: NA; v_call: TRBV5-1; j_call: TRBJ2-5; d_call: TRBD1; cdr3_nt: TGCGCCAGCAGCCCCCCGGGACAGGGCGAAGAGACCCAGTACTTC; cdr3_aa: CASSPPGQGEETQYF
cdr3_length: 15; clone_size: NA; v_call: TRBV29-1; j_call: TRBJ2-3; d_call: TRBD1; cdr3_nt: TGCAGCGTGGAGGGGCAGGGGGCGCCCACAGATACGCAGTATTTT; cdr3_aa: CSVEGQGAPTDTQYF
cdr3_length: 15; clone_size: NA; v_call: TRBV6-5; j_call: TRBJ1-5; d_call: NA; cdr3_nt: TGTGCCAGCAGTCCGGACAGATCCCCCAATCAGCCCCAGCATTTT; cdr3_aa: CASSPDRSPNQPQHF
cdr3_length: 12; clone_size: NA; v_call: TRBV30; j_call: TRBJ2-7; d_call: NA; cdr3_nt: TGTGCCTGGAGTAAACAGGGCTACGAGCAGTACTTC; cdr3_aa: CAWSKQGYEQYF
cdr3_length: 15; clone_size: NA; v_call: TRBV30; j_call: TRBJ1-4; d_call: NA; cdr3_nt: TGTGCCTGGAGCGCTATGGACAGCCTTAATGAAAAACTGTTTTTT; cdr3_aa: CAWSAMDSLNEKLFF
cdr3_length: 12; clone_size: NA; v_call: TRBV19; j_call: TRBJ1-5; d_call: NA; cdr3_nt: TGTGCCAGTAGTCCGCGTAGTCAGCCCCAGCATTTT; cdr3_aa: CASSPRSQPQHF
cdr3_length: 12; clone_size: NA; v_call: TRBV9; j_call: TRBJ1-2; d_call: NA; cdr3_nt: TGTGCCAGCAGCGTAAAGTCAGGAGGCTACACCTTC; cdr3_aa: CASSVKSGGYTF
cdr3_length: 14; clone_size: NA; v_call: TRBV28; j_call: TRBJ2-3; d_call: NA; cdr3_nt: TGTGCCAGCAGTCCAAGGACAGCCACAGATACGCAGTATTTT; cdr3_aa: CASSPRTATDTQYF
cdr3_length: 16; clone_size: few; v_call: TRBV28; j_call: TRBJ2-7; d_call: TRBD2; cdr3_nt: TGTGCCAGCAGTCCGTGGGGGAGCGGGAGCGGCGACGAGCAGTACTTC; cdr3_aa: CASSPWGSGSGDEQYF
cdr3_length: 16; clone_size: NA; v_call: TRBV7-9; j_call: TRBJ1-5; d_call: NA; cdr3_nt: TGTGCCAGCAGCATTGGCGGGAGCTATAGCAATCAGCCCCAGCATTTT; cdr3_aa: CASSIGGSYSNQPQHF
cdr3_length: 15; clone_size: NA; v_call: TRBV3-1/TRBV3-2; j_call: TRBJ1-3; d_call: TRBD1; cdr3_nt: TGTGCCAGCAGCCAAGCAACAGGGGCTGGAAACACCATATATTTT; cdr3_aa: CASSQATGAGNTIYF
cdr3_length: 15; clone_size: NA; v_call: TRBV14; j_call: TRBJ1-2; d_call: NA; cdr3_nt: TGTGCCAGCAGCCAAGAACGCACAGCTAACTATGGCTACACCTTC; cdr3_aa: CASSQERTANYGYTF
cdr3_length: 14; clone_size: NA; v_call: TRBV19; j_call: TRBJ2-7; d_call: TRBD2; cdr3_nt: TGTGCCAGTAGGAGAGCGGGAGTTGACTACGAGCAGTACTTC; cdr3_aa: CASRRAGVDYEQYF
cdr3_length: 14; clone_size: NA; v_call: TRBV7-3; j_call: TRBJ2-1; d_call: NA; cdr3_nt: TGTGCCAGCAGTCGGACTGGATCCTACAATGAGCAGTTCTTC; cdr3_aa: CASSRTGSYNEQFF
cdr3_length: 15; clone_size: NA; v_call: TRBV19; j_call: TRBJ2-1; d_call: NA; cdr3_nt: TGTGCCAGTAGTAAAGGACGGGGGACTTACAATGAGCAGTTCTTC; cdr3_aa: CASSKGRGTYNEQFF
cdr3_length: 16; clone_size: few; v_call: TRBV3-1/TRBV3-2; j_call: TRBJ1-1; d_call: TRBD1; cdr3_nt: TGTGCCAGCAGCCAATTTCAGGGGGTTGGAGGCACTGAAGCTTTCTTT; cdr3_aa: CASSQFQGVGGTEAFF
cdr3_length: 14; clone_size: NA; v_call: TRBV4-1; j_call: TRBJ2-7; d_call: TRBD2; cdr3_nt: TGCGCCAGCAGCCTTAGCGGGCGAACCTACGAGCAGTACTTC; cdr3_aa: CASSLSGRTYEQYF
cdr3_length: 12; clone_size: NA; v_call: TRBV29-1; j_call: TRBJ2-7; d_call: NA; cdr3_nt: TGCAGCGTTGGACACTTCTCCTACGAGCAGTACTTC; cdr3_aa: CSVGHFSYEQYF
cdr3_length: 14; clone_size: NA; v_call: TRBV4-3; j_call: TRBJ1-1; d_call: NA; cdr3_nt: TGCGCCAGCAGCCAAGAGAGGCAGGGGAGTGAAGCTTTCTTT; cdr3_aa: CASSQERQGSEAFF
cdr3_length: 14; clone_size: NA; v_call: TRBV2; j_call: TRBJ1-1; d_call: NA; cdr3_nt: TGTGCCAGCAGTGAAAACAGGGTTAACACTGAAGCTTTCTTT; cdr3_aa: CASSENRVNTEAFF
cdr3_length: 14; clone_size: NA; v_call: TRBV6-5; j_call: TRBJ1-3; d_call: TRBD1; cdr3_nt: TGTGCCAGCAGTCACGACAGGGTACGGAACACCATATATTTT; cdr3_aa: CASSHDRVRNTIYF
cdr3_length: 15; clone_size: NA; v_call: TRBV7-6; j_call: TRBJ1-1; d_call: TRBD1; cdr3_nt: TGTGCCAGCAGCGCCGGACAGGGGGGGAACACTGAAGCTTTCTTT; cdr3_aa: CASSAGQGGNTEAFF
cdr3_length: 15; clone_size: NA; v_call: TRBV9; j_call: TRBJ1-4; d_call: NA; cdr3_nt: TGTGCCAGCAGCGCAACAGGGTGGACTAATGAAAAACTGTTTTTT; cdr3_aa: CASSATGWTNEKLFF
cdr3_length: 14; clone_size: NA; v_call: TRBV18; j_call: TRBJ1-1; d_call: NA; cdr3_nt: TGTGCCAGCTCAGCCGGGACTGCGAACACTGAAGCTTTCTTT; cdr3_aa: CASSAGTANTEAFF
cdr3_length: 14; clone_size: NA; v_call: TRBV7-9; j_call: TRBJ1-1; d_call: TRBD1; cdr3_nt: TGTGCCAGCAGCGGACAGGGGCTGGACACTGAAGCTTTCTTT; cdr3_aa: CASSGQGLDTEAFF
cdr3_length: 15; clone_size: NA; v_call: TRBV30; j_call: TRBJ1-5; d_call: NA; cdr3_nt: TGTGCCTGGAGTGGAGTGTCGGGGGTAGGGCAGCCCCAGCATTTT; cdr3_aa: CAWSGVSGVGQPQHF
cdr3_length: 15; clone_size: NA; v_call: TRBV5-1; j_call: TRBJ2-5; d_call: TRBD2; cdr3_nt: TGCGCCAGCATTGAGGGCCCAGCGGGAGTAGAGACCCAGTACTTC; cdr3_aa: CASIEGPAGVETQYF
cdr3_length: 16; clone_size: NA; v_call: TRBV24-1; j_call: TRBJ1-4; d_call: TRBD1; cdr3_nt: TGTGCCACCAGTGTCATCCCGACAGGGACTAATGAAAAACTGTTTTTT; cdr3_aa: CATSVIPTGTNEKLFF
cdr3_length: 16; clone_size: NA; v_call: TRBV5-1; j_call: TRBJ2-3; d_call: TRBD2; cdr3_nt: TGCGCCAGCAGCTTGGCCGTAAGCGGGAGTCAAGATACGCAGTATTTT; cdr3_aa: CASSLAVSGSQDTQYF
cdr3_length: 13; clone_size: NA; v_call: TRBV7-2; j_call: TRBJ2-7; d_call: NA; cdr3_nt: TGTGCCAGCAGCTTAGCCGGCTCCTACGAGCAGTACTTC; cdr3_aa: CASSLAGSYEQYF
cdr3_length: 13; clone_size: NA; v_call: TRBV30; j_call: TRBJ1-5; d_call: TRBD1; cdr3_nt: TGTGCCTGGAGGGGACAGGGGAATCAGCCCCAGCATTTT; cdr3_aa: CAWRGQGNQPQHF
cdr3_length: 15; clone_size: once; v_call: TRBV10-3; j_call: TRBJ1-1; d_call: NA; cdr3_nt: TGTGCCATCAGTGAGTCGGGGGGGCAGAACACTGAAGCTTTCTTT; cdr3_aa: CAISESGGQNTEAFF
cdr3_length: 13; clone_size: NA; v_call: TRBV7-9; j_call: TRBJ1-1; d_call: TRBD1; cdr3_nt: TGTGCCAGCAGCCGTGACAGGGACACTGAAGCTTTCTTT; cdr3_aa: CASSRDRDTEAFF
cdr3_length: 14; clone_size: few; v_call: TRBV19; j_call: TRBJ1-2; d_call: NA; cdr3_nt: TGTGCCAGTTCGGGTCCATTTGTTGGCTATGGCTACACCTTC; cdr3_aa: CASSGPFVGYGYTF
cdr3_length: 15; clone_size: once; v_call: TRBV24-1; j_call: TRBJ2-2; d_call: TRBD2; cdr3_nt: TGTGCCACCGCTGAAACCGGGACTAGCACCGGGGAGCTGTTTTTT; cdr3_aa: CATAETGTSTGELFF
cdr3_length: 18; clone_size: NA; v_call: TRBV7-8; j_call: TRBJ1-1; d_call: TRBD1; cdr3_nt: TGTGCCAGCAGCTTAGCCAGAGTACGGGACAGGGTTTTAACTGAAGCTTTCTTT; cdr3_aa: CASSLARVRDRVLTEAFF
cdr3_length: 15; clone_size: NA; v_call: TRBV18; j_call: TRBJ2-2; d_call: NA; cdr3_nt: TGTGCCAGCTCCCTAAACGGCCGAGGCACCGGGGAGCTGTTTTTT; cdr3_aa: CASSLNGRGTGELFF
cdr3_length: 12; clone_size: once; v_call: TRBV29-1; j_call: TRBJ1-1; d_call: TRBD1; cdr3_nt: TGCAGCGGACGGACAGGGCACACTGAAGCTTTCTTT; cdr3_aa: CSGRTGHTEAFF
cdr3_length: 14; clone_size: NA; v_call: TRBV29-1; j_call: TRBJ2-2; d_call: TRBD1; cdr3_nt: TGCAGCGTTGAACGACAGGGTGGGACCGGGGAGCTGTTTTTT; cdr3_aa: CSVERQGGTGELFF
cdr3_length: 13; clone_size: NA; v_call: TRBV7-8; j_call: TRBJ1-2; d_call: NA; cdr3_nt: TGTGCCAGCAGCACGGGGTCTAACTATGGCTACACCTTC; cdr3_aa: CASSTGSNYGYTF
cdr3_length: 13; clone_size: NA; v_call: TRBV20-1; j_call: TRBJ2-7; d_call: TRBD1; cdr3_nt: TGCAGTGCTAGTTGGACAGGGATGACCGAGCAGTACTTC; cdr3_aa: CSASWTGMTEQYF
cdr3_length: 15; clone_size: NA; v_call: TRBV28; j_call: TRBJ1-5; d_call: TRBD1; cdr3_nt: TGTGCCAGCAGGACCCCGACAGGGGGTGGTCAGCCCCAGCATTTT; cdr3_aa: CASRTPTGGGQPQHF
cdr3_length: 16; clone_size: NA; v_call: TRBV19; j_call: TRBJ2-1; d_call: TRBD2; cdr3_nt: TGTGCCAGTAGTCCCCTAACTAGCGGCTCCTACAATGAGCAGTTCTTC; cdr3_aa: CASSPLTSGSYNEQFF
cdr3_length: 15; clone_size: few; v_call: TRBV19; j_call: TRBJ1-4; d_call: NA; cdr3_nt: TGTGCCAGTAGTATCTCACGGGGTCGGGAAGAAAAACTGTTTTTT; cdr3_aa: CASSISRGREEKLFF
cdr3_length: 16; clone_size: once; v_call: TRBV5-4; j_call: TRBJ2-1; d_call: TRBD2; cdr3_nt: TGTGCCAGCAGCCCGACTAGCGGGGGGGCCTACAATGAGCAGTTCTTC; cdr3_aa: CASSPTSGGAYNEQFF
cdr3_length: 15; clone_size: NA; v_call: TRBV19; j_call: TRBJ1-4; d_call: TRBD1; cdr3_nt: TGTGCCAGTTCCGGGACAGATGCAACTAATGAAAAACTGTTTTTT; cdr3_aa: CASSGTDATNEKLFF
cdr3_length: 18; clone_size: NA; v_call: TRBV19; j_call: TRBJ1-5; d_call: TRBD1; cdr3_nt: TGTGCCAGTAGTGCTACATCCACCGGGACAGGGGGGAATCAGCCCCAGCATTTT; cdr3_aa: CASSATSTGTGGNQPQHF
cdr3_length: 17; clone_size: NA; v_call: TRBV5-1; j_call: TRBJ2-6; d_call: TRBD1; cdr3_nt: TGCGCCAGCAGCAGGGACAGGGCTACCTCTGGGGCCAACGTCCTGACTTTC; cdr3_aa: CASSRDRATSGANVLTF
cdr3_length: 16; clone_size: NA; v_call: TRBV3-1/TRBV3-2; j_call: TRBJ1-5; d_call: NA; cdr3_nt: TGTGCCAGCAGCCAAACAGGCCACTATAGCAATCAGCCCCAGCATTTT; cdr3_aa: CASSQTGHYSNQPQHF
cdr3_length: 22; clone_size: NA; v_call: TRBV27; j_call: TRBJ2-1; d_call: TRBD2; cdr3_nt: TGTGCCAGTAAAGTTTACGGTCTGAGGGCTGGACTAGCTCACATCTCCTACAATGAGCAGTTCTTC; cdr3_aa: CASKVYGLRAGLAHISYNEQFF
cdr3_length: 16; clone_size: NA; v_call: TRBV27; j_call: TRBJ1-1; d_call: TRBD1; cdr3_nt: TGTGCCAGCAGTTCTATCCCCCCAGGGGGGAGTACTGAAGCTTTCTTT; cdr3_aa: CASSSIPPGGSTEAFF
cdr3_length: 14; clone_size: NA; v_call: TRBV7-3; j_call: TRBJ1-6; d_call: NA; cdr3_nt: TGTGCCAGCAGCTTGAAGGGGATGGATTCACCCCTCCACTTT; cdr3_aa: CASSLKGMDSPLHF
cdr3_length: 15; clone_size: NA; v_call: TRBV9; j_call: TRBJ2-1; d_call: TRBD2; cdr3_nt: TGTGCCTCCACCCAGCGGGGGCCGAAATACAATGAGCAGTTCTTC; cdr3_aa: CASTQRGPKYNEQFF
cdr3_length: 14; clone_size: NA; v_call: TRBV30; j_call: TRBJ1-4; d_call: TRBD1; cdr3_nt: TGTGCCTATTGGACAGGGTACACTAATGAAAAACTGTTTTTT; cdr3_aa: CAYWTGYTNEKLFF
cdr3_length: 13; clone_size: NA; v_call: TRBV7-8; j_call: TRBJ2-5; d_call: NA; cdr3_nt: TGTGCCAGCAGCTTAAGAGTAAAAGAGACCCAGTACTTC; cdr3_aa: CASSLRVKETQYF
cdr3_length: 15; clone_size: few; v_call: TRBV7-2; j_call: TRBJ1-1; d_call: NA; cdr3_nt: TGTGCCAGCAGCTTAGCGCTCGGGGTAGGAACTGAAGCTTTCTTT; cdr3_aa: CASSLALGVGTEAFF